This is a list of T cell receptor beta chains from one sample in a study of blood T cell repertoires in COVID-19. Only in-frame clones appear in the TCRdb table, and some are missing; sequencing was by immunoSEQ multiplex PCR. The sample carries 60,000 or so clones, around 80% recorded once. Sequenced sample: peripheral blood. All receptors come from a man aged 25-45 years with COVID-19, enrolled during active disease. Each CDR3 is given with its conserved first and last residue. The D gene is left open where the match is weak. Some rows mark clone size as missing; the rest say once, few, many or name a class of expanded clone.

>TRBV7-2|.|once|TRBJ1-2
TGTGCCAGCAGCTTAGCACTGATCGCTAACTATGGCTACACCTTC
CASSLALIANYGYTF
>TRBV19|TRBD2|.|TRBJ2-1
TGTGCCAGTAGCGTACTAGCGAGCTCCTACAATGAGCAGTTCTTC
CASSVLASSYNEQFF
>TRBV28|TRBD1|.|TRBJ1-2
TGTGCCAGCAGTTTGAGGAACAGGGGGATTTTAACGGATGGCTACACCTTC
CASSLRNRGILTDGYTF
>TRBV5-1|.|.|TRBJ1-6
TGCGCCAGCAGTCCTGACGGGGGTAATTCACCCCTCCACTTT
CASSPDGGNSPLHF
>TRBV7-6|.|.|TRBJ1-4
TGTGCCAGCAGCTTAGTATCACAGCCTCCAACTAATGAAAAACTGTTTTTT
CASSLVSQPPTNEKLFF
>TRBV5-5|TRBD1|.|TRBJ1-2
TGTGCCAGCAGCCCCGGAGGGCCAGGGGGGACAGAAGGCTACACCTTC
CASSPGGPGGTEGYTF
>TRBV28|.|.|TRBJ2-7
TGTGCCAGCAGTCCGGGGGACAGACTCTACGAGCAGTACTTC
CASSPGDRLYEQYF
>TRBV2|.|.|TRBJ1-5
TGTGCCAGCAGTGAGGGTAAGGGGAGGCATCAGCCCCAGCATTTT
CASSEGKGRHQPQHF
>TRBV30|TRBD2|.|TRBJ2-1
TGTGCCTGGAATTTGGCCTGGACAGTAAAAGGACTAGCGGACAATGAGCAGTTCTTC
CAWNLAWTVKGLADNEQFF
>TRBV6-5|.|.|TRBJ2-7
TGTGCCAGCAGAACCAGAAGGGACACCTACGAGCAGTACTTC
CASRTRRDTYEQYF